This T cell receptor (beta chain) was captured in a study of T cell responses to AZD1222 COVID-19 vaccine. Profiling relied on immunoSEQ multiplex PCR, and the TCRdb table lists in-frame clones only, not all of them. The data show about 180,000 clones, approximately 88% seen once. Study results and limitations: Clonal diversity may have been underestimated in mostly white British donors. Nearly half of the spike-specific TCRs reportedly recognize variant regions that carry no mutations.

The ends were cut back, 5 bases at V and 7 bases at J, with 23 bases in the middle. CDR3 length: 16 residues. Germline CDR1 reads MNHEY; CDR2 reads SMNVEV (reference sequence). Remarks on this clone: The antigen remains unidentified.

The chain couples TRBV27 to TRBJ1-2, with D possibly matching TRBD1 (5 bases). The receptor comes from an adult in good health. Specimen: peripheral blood, collected on day 0 of AZD1222 vaccination. The CDR3 sequence is CASSPTGFPIFGGYTF. The CDR3 DNA reads TGTGCCAGCAGTCCCACAGGTTTCCCCATATTTGGTGGCTACACCTTC.